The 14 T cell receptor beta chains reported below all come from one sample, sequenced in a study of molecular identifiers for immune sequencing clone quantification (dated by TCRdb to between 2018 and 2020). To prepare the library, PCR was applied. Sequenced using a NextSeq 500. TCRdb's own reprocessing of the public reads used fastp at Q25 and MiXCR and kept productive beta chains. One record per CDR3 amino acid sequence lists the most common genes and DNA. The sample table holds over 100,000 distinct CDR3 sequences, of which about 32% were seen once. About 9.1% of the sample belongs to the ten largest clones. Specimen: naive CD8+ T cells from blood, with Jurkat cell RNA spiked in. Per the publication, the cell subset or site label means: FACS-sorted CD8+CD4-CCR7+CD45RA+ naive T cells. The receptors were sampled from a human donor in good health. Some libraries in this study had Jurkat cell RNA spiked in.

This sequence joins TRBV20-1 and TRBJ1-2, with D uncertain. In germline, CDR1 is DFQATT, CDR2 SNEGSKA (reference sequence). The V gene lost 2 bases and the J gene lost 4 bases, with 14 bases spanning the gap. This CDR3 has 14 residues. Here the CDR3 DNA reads TGCAGTGCTAGACCATTCACCGGCAGCTATGGCTACACCTTC. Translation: CSARPFTGSYGYTF.

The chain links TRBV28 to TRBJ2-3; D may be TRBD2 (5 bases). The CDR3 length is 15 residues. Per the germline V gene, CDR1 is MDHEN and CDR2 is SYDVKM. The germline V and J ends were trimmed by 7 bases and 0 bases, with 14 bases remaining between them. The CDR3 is CASKVVTGSTDTQYF. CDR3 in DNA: TGTGCCAGCAAGGTCGTCACGGGAAGCACAGATACGCAGTATTTT.

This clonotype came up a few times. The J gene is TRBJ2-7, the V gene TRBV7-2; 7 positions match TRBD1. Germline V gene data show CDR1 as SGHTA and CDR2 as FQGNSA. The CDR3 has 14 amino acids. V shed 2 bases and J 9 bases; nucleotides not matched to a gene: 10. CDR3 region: CASSLWDSGIRQYF. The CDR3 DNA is TGTGCCAGCAGCTTATGGGACAGCGGCATTAGGCAGTACTTC.

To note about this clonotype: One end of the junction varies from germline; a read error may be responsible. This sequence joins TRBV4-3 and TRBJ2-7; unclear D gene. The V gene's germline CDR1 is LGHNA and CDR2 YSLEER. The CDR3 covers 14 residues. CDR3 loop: CASGQTGGPYEQYF. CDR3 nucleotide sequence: TGCGCCAGCGGCCAGACTGGCGGACCCTACGAGCAGTACTTC.

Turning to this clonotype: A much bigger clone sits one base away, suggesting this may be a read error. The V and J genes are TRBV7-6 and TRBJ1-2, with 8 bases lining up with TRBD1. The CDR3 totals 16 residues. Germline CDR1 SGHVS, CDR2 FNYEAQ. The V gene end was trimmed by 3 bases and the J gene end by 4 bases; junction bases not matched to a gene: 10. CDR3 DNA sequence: TGTGCCAGCAGCTTTGATGACAGGGGTCTAGTCTATGGCTACACCTTC. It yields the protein CASSFDDRGLVYGYTF.

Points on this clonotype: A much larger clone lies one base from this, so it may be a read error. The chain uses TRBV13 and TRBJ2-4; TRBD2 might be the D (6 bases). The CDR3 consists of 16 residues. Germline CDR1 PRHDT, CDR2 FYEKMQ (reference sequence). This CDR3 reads CASSIGASVFKNIQYF. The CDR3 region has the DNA TGTGCCAGCAGCATAGGGGCTAGCGTGTTCAAAAACATTCAGTACTTC.

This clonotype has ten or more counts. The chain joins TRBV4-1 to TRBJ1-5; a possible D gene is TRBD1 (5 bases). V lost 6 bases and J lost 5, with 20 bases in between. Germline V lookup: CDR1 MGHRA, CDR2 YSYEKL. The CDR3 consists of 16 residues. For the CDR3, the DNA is TGCGCCAGCAGGCGAAACGATCGGGACGCCCATCAGCCCCAGCATTTT. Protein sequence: CASRRNDRDAHQPQHF.

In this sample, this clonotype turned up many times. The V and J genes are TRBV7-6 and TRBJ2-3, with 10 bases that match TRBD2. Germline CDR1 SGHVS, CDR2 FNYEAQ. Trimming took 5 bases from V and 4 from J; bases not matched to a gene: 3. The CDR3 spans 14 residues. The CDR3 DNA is TGTGCCAGCAGCGAAGGACTAGCGGCAGATACGCAGTATTTT. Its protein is CASSEGLAADTQYF. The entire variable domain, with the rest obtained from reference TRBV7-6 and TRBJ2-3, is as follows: GAGVSQSPRYKVTKRGQDVALRCDPISGHVSLYWYRQALGQGPEFLTYFNYEAQQDKSGLPNDRFSAERPEGSISTLTIQRTEQRDSAMYRCASSEGLAADTQYFGPGTRLTVL.

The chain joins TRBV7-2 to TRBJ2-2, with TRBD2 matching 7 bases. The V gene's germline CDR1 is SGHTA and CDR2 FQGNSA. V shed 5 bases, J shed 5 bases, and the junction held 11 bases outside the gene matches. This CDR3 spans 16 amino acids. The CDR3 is CASSIGLAGETGELFF. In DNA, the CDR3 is TGTGCCAGCAGCATAGGGCTTGCGGGAGAAACCGGGGAGCTGTTTTTT. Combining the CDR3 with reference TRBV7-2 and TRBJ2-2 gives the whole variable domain GAGVSQSPSNKVTEKGKDVELRCDPISGHTALYWYRQSLGQGLEFLIYFQGNSAPDKSGLPSDRFSAERTGGSVSTLTIQRTQQEDSAVYLCASSIGLAGETGELFFGEGSRLTVL.

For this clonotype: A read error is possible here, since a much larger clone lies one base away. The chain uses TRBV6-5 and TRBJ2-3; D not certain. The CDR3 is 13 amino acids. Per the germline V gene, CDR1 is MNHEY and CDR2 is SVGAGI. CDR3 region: CASRYSSLYTQYF. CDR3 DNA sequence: TGTGCCAGCAGATACTCGTCCCTTTATACGCAGTATTTT.

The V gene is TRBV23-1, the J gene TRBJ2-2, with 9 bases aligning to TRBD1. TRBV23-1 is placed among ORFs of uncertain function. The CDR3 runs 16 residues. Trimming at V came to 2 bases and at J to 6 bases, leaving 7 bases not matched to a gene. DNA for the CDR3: TGCGCCAGCAGTCAAACAGGGGGCCCCAAACCCGGGGAGCTGTTTTTT. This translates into CASSQTGGPKPGELFF.

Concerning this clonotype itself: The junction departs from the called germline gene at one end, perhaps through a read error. CDR3: CVSSSRTQETQYF. In nucleotides, the CDR3 is TGTGTCAGCAGTTCAAGAACACAAGAGACCCAGTACTTC. This chain uses TRBV12-3 or TRBV12-4 with TRBJ2-5; D gene ambiguous. CDR3 length: 13 amino acids.

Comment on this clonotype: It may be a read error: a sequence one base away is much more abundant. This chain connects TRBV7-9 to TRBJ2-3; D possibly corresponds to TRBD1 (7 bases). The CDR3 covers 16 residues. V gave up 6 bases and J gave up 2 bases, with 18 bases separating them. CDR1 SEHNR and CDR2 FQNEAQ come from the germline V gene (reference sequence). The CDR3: CASRSTGEAFTDTQYF. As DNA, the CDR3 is TGTGCCAGCAGATCCACAGGGGAGGCCTTCACAGATACGCAGTATTTT.

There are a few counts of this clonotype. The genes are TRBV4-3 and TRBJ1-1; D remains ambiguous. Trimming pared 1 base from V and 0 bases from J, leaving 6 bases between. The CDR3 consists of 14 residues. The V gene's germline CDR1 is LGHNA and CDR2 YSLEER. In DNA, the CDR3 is TGCGCCAGCAGCCAAGTTGGATTGAACACTGAAGCTTTCTTT. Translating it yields CASSQVGLNTEAFF.